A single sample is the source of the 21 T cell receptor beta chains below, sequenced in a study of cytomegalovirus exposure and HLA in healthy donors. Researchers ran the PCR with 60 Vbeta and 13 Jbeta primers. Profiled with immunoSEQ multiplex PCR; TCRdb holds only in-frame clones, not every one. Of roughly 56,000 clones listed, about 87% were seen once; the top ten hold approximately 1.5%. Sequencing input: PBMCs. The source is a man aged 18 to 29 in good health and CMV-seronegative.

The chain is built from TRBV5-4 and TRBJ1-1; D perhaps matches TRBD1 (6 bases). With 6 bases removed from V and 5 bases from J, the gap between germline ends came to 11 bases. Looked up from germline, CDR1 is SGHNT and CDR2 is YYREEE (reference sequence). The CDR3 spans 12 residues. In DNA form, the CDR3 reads TGTGCCAGCAACTCAGGGGATACTGAAGCTTTCTTT. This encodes CASNSGDTEAFF.

The CDR3 DNA follows: TGTGCCAGCAGCCGGGACAGTTCTAACTATGGCTACACCTTC. Its translation is CASSRDSSNYGYTF. This chain joins TRBV6-5 and TRBJ1-2; 7 bases map to TRBD1. The CDR3 covers 14 residues. After removal of 6 bases from V and 0 bases from J, the junction contained 4 bases not matched to a gene. The germline V gene has CDR1 MNHEY and CDR2 SVGAGI.

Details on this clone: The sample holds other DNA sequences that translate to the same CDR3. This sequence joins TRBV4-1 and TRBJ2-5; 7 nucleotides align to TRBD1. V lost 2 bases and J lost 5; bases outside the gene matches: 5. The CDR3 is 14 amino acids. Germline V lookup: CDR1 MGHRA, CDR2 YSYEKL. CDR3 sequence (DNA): TGCGCCAGCAGCCAATTGGCAGGGGGTGAGACCCAGTACTTC. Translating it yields CASSQLAGGETQYF.

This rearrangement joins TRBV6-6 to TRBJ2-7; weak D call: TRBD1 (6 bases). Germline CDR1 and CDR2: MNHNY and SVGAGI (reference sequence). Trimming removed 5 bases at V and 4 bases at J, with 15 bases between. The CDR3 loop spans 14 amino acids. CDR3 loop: CASSKQGWEYEQYF. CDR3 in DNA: TGTGCCAGCAGTAAACAGGGATGGGAGTACGAGCAGTACTTC.

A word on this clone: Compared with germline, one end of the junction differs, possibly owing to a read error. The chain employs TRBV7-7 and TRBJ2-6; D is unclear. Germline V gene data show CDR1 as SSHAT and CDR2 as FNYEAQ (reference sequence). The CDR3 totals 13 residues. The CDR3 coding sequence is TGTGCTAGCAGCGCGTCGGGGGCCAACGTCCTGACTTTC. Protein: CASSASGANVLTF.

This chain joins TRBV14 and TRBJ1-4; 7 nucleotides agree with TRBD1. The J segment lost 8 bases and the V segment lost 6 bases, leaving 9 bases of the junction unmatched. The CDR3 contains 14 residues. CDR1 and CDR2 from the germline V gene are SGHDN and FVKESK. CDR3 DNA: TGTGCCAGCAGTCTGCGTCAGGGGGTCGAAAAACTGTTTTTT. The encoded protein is CASSLRQGVEKLFF.

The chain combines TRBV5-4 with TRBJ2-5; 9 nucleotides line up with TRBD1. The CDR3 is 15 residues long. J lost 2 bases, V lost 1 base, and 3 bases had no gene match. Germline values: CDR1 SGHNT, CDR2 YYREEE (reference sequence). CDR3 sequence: CASSLLQGAQETQYF. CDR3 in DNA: TGTGCCAGCAGCTTGTTACAGGGGGCGCAAGAGACCCAGTACTTC.

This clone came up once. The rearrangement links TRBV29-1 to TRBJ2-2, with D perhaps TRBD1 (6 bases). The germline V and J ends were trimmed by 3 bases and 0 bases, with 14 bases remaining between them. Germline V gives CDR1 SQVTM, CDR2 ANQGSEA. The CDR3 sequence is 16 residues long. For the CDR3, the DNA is TGCAGCGTTGAGTTCTCCGACAGGTCGAACACCGGGGAGCTGTTTTTT. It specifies CSVEFSDRSNTGELFF.

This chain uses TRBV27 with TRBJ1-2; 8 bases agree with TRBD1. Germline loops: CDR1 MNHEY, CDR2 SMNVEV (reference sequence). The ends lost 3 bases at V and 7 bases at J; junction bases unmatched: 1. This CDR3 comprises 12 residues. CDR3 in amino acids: CASSFTGGGYTF. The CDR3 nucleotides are TGTGCCAGCAGTTTCACAGGGGGTGGCTACACCTTC.

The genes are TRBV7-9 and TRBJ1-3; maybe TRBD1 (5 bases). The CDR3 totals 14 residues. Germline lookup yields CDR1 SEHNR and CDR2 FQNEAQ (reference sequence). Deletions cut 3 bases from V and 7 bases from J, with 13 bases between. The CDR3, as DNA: TGTGCCAGCAGCTTGGGGACTGGACGGAACACCATATATTTT. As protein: CASSLGTGRNTIYF.

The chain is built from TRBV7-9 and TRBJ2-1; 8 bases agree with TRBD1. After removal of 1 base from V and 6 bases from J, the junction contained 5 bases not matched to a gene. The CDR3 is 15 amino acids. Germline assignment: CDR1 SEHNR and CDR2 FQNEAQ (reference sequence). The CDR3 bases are TGTGCCAGCAGCTTAGGGCAGGGGGCTCGCAATGAGCAGTTCTTC. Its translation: CASSLGQGARNEQFF.

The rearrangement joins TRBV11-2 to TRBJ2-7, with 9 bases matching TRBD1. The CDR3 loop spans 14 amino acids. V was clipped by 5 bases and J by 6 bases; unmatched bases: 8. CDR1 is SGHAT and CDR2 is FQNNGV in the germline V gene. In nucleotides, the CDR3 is TGTGCCAGCAGCCATGAGACAGGGGGTCGCGAGCAGTACTTC. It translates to CASSHETGGREQYF.

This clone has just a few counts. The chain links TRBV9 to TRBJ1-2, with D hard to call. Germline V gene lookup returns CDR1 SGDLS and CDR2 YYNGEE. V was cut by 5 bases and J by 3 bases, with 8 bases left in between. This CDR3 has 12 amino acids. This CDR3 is CASSMYDYGYTF. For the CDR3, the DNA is TGTGCCAGCAGTATGTATGACTATGGCTACACCTTC.

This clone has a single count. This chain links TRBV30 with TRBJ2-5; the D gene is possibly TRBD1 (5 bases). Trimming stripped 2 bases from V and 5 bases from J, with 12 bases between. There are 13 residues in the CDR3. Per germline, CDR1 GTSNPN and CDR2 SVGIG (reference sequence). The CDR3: CAWSLTVRETQYF. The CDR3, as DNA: TGTGCCTGGAGTCTGACAGTGCGGGAGACCCAGTACTTC.

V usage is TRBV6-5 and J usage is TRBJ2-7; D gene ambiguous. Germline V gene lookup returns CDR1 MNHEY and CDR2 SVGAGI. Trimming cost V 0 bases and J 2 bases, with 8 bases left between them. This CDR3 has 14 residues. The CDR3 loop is CASSYSGSPYEQYF. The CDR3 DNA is TGTGCCAGCAGTTACTCGGGTAGCCCCTACGAGCAGTACTTC.

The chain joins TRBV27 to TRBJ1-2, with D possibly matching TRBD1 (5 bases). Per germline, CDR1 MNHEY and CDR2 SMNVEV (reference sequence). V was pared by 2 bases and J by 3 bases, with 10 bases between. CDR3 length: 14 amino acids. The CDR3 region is CASSLVGGDYGYTF. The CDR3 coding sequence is TGTGCCAGCAGTTTAGTGGGGGGAGACTATGGCTACACCTTC.

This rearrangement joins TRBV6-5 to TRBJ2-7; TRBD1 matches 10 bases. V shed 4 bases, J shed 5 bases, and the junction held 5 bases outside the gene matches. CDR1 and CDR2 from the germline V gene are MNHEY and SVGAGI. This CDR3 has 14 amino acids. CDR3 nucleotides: TGTGCCAGCAGTTCGACAGGGGGCCAGCACGAGCAGTACTTC. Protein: CASSSTGGQHEQYF.

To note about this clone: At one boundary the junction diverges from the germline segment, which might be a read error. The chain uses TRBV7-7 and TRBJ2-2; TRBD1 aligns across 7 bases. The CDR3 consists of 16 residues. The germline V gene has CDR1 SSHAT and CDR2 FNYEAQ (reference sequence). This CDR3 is CASSLAGSTGNGELFF. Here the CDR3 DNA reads TGTGCTAGCAGCTTAGCCGGATCGACAGGGAATGGGGAGCTGTTTTTT.

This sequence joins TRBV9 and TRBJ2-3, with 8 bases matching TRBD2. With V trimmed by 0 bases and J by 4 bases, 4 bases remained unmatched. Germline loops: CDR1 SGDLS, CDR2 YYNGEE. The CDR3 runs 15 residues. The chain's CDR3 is CASSVVGGVADTQYF. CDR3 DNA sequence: TGTGCCAGCAGCGTAGTCGGGGGGGTTGCAGATACGCAGTATTTT.

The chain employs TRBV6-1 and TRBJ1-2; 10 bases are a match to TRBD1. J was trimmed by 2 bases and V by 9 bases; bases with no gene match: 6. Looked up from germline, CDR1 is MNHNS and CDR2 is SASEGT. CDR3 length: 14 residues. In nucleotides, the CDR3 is TGTGCCAGTGTTCGGACAGGGGGGAACTATGGCTACACCTTC. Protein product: CASVRTGGNYGYTF.

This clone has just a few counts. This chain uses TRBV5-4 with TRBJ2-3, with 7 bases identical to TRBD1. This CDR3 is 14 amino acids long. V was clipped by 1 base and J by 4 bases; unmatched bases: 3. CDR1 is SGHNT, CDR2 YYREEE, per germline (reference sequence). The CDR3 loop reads CASSLFTGADTQYF. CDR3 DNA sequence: TGTGCCAGCAGCTTGTTTACAGGGGCAGATACGCAGTATTTT.